One and the same sample provided the 10 T cell receptor beta chains below, sequenced in a study of CD8 T cells in Susac syndrome. The authors reverse transcribed roughly 0.45 to 1 ug RNA with random hexamers. TCRdb ran MiXCR on the immunoSEQ multiplex PCR reads and lists one entry per CDR3 protein. Here the sample spans about 73,000 distinct CDR3 sequences, less than 95% being singletons. The sequencing input was CD8+ T cells from PBMCs. The receptors originated from a human donor with multiple sclerosis.

This chain connects TRBV29-1 to TRBJ2-1; D is tentatively TRBD1 or TRBD2 (6 bases each). Trimming cost V 3 bases and J 9 bases, with 21 bases left between them. The germline gives CDR1 SQVTM, CDR2 ANQGSEA. This CDR3 spans 15 amino acids. In DNA, the CDR3 is TGCAGCGTTGAGTGGGCCGGTCAAGAGGGGGGTGAGCAGTTCTTC. Its protein product is CSVEWAGQEGGEQFF.

This chain connects TRBV29-1 to TRBJ1-1; no clear D. The V and J ends lost 3 bases and 6 bases respectively, with 8 bases between them. The CDR3 is 11 amino acids. Germline V CDR1 and CDR2: SQVTM, ANQGSEA. The CDR3 DNA sequence: TGCAGCGTTGAGACACCTTCTGAAGCTTTCTTT. The encoded protein is CSVETPSEAFF.

The CDR3 reads CASSPGLAGVGYNEQFF. The CDR3 nucleotides read TGTGCCAGCAGCCCTGGACTAGCGGGAGTTGGGTACAATGAGCAGTTCTTC. The chain uses TRBV3-1 and TRBJ2-1; 13 bases are shared with TRBD2. This CDR3 has 17 residues. Germline V gene data show CDR1 as LGHDT and CDR2 as YNNKEL (reference sequence). Losses at the gene ends were 4 bases for V and 4 bases for J; bases not matched to a gene: 7.

The rearrangement uses TRBV9 and TRBJ2-5, with 10 bases fitting TRBD1. Germline values: CDR1 SGDLS, CDR2 YYNGEE. The CDR3 spans 17 residues. V trimming: 3 bases; J trimming: 3 bases; junction bases outside the gene matches: 11. The CDR3 loop reads CASSALGMTGGEETQYF. The CDR3, as DNA: TGTGCCAGCAGCGCCCTCGGTATGACAGGGGGCGAAGAGACCCAGTACTTC.

This sequence joins TRBV6-5 and TRBJ2-7, with D uncertain. This CDR3 is built from 16 residues. With 0 bases removed from V and 8 bases from J, the gap between germline ends came to 20 bases. Germline values: CDR1 MNHEY, CDR2 SVGAGI. CDR3 amino acids: CASSYSSGRTRSQQYF. In nucleotides, the CDR3 is TGTGCCAGCAGTTACTCTAGTGGGCGAACCCGAAGTCAGCAGTACTTC.

The chain carries TRBV15 and TRBJ2-6; TRBD1 matches 8 bases. Trimming at V came to 8 bases and at J to 0 bases, leaving 9 bases not matched to a gene. CDR1 LNHNV and CDR2 YYDKDF come from the germline V gene (reference sequence). The CDR3 covers 17 residues. For the CDR3, the DNA is TGTGCCACCCGTAGGACAGGGAACCCCTCTGGGGCCAACGTCCTGACTTTC. Protein product: CATRRTGNPSGANVLTF.

V usage is TRBV29-1 and J usage is TRBJ2-1; D possibly corresponds to TRBD1 (6 bases). The germline V gene has CDR1 SQVTM and CDR2 ANQGSEA. This CDR3 has 14 residues. Trimming cost V 5 bases and J 4 bases, with 15 bases left between them. The CDR3 bases are TGCAGCGTTAGGGGGTCGTGGACTTACAATGAGCAGTTCTTC. This encodes CSVRGSWTYNEQFF.

V usage is TRBV5-6 and J usage is TRBJ1-1; D is perhaps TRBD1 (5 bases). CDR1 is SGHDT and CDR2 is YYEEEE in the germline V gene. This CDR3 has 14 amino acids. V was shortened by 0 bases and J by 2 bases, with 8 bases between the two germline ends. As DNA, the CDR3 is TGTGCCAGCAGCTTGGGGGGACCCAACACTGAAGCTTTCTTT. This sequence encodes CASSLGGPNTEAFF.

This chain links TRBV20-1 with TRBJ1-4, with unresolved D. The germline gives CDR1 DFQATT, CDR2 SNEGSKA (reference sequence). V was clipped by 5 bases and J by 0 bases, with 10 bases between them. This CDR3 comprises 14 residues. CDR3 loop: CSAGSRATNEKLFF. Here the CDR3 DNA reads TGCAGTGCTGGGTCCCGGGCAACTAATGAAAAACTGTTTTTT.

The count of this clonotype is one. CDR3 region: CSVEDHRGAGYTF. CDR3 DNA sequence: TGCAGCGTTGAAGATCATCGGGGGGCTGGCTACACCTTC. V gene TRBV29-1 combines with J gene TRBJ1-2; TRBD1 is a possible D gene (6 bases). CDR1 is SQVTM, CDR2 ANQGSEA, per germline. With 0 bases removed from V and 7 bases from J, the gap between germline ends came to 12 bases. The length of the CDR3 is 13 residues. The full variable domain, in which reference TRBV29-1 and TRBJ1-2 provide the parts outside the CDR3, is SAVISQKPSRDICQRGTSLTIQCQVDSQVTMMFWYRQQPGQSLTLIATANQGSEATYESGFVIDKFPISRPNLTFSTLTVSNMSPEDSSIYLCSVEDHRGAGYTFGSGTRLTVV.